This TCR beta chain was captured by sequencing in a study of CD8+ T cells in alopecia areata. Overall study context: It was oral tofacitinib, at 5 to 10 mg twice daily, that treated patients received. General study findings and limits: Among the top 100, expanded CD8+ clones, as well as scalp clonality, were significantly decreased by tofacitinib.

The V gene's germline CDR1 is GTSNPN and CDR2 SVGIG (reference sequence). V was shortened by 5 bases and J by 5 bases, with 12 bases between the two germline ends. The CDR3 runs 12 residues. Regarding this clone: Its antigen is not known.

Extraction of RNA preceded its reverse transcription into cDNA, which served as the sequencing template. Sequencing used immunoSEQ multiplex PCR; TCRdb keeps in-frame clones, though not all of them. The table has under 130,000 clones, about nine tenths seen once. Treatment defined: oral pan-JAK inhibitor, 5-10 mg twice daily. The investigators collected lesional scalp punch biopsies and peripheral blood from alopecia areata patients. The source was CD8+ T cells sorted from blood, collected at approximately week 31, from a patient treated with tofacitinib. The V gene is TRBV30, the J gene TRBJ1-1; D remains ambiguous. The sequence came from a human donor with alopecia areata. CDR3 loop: CAWHNGFTEAFF. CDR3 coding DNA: TGTGCCTGGCACAATGGATTTACTGAAGCTTTCTTT. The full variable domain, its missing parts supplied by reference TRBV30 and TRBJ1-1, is SQTIHQWPATLVQPVGSPLSLECTVEGTSNPNLYWYRQAAGRGLQLLFYSVGIGQISSEVPQNLSASRPQDRQFILSSKKLLLSDSGFYLCAWHNGFTEAFFGQGTRLTVV.